Sequencing of this TCR beta chain was carried out in a study of blood T cells in healthy people across ages. The CDR3 is made up of 15 amino acids. Germline loops: CDR1 MDHEN, CDR2 SYDVKM. Between the trimmed V and J ends, which lost 3 bases and 2 bases, there was a span of 12 bases. Through a sample-barcoded 5' primer and a J-beta primer mix, a second PCR was run for roughly 7 to 11 cycles. Each cDNA molecule was tagged by a template-switch adaptor that had 12 random nucleotides. TCRdb reanalysed the 5' RACE reads using MiXCR and keeps one entry per CDR3 protein. The sample shows about 800,000 distinct CDR3 sequences, around 25% of them seen only once. These records were also assigned to another study, of T cells of mothers and their children.

The sequence derives from a boy under 18 in good health. Sequencing input: blood. The V gene is TRBV28, the J gene TRBJ2-3; a weak D match, TRBD1 (5 bases). CDR3 amino acids: CASSFHGQDTDTQYF. CDR3 bases: TGTGCCAGCAGTTTCCACGGACAAGACACAGATACGCAGTATTTT.